This entry lists 26 T cell receptor beta chains sequenced from one sample in a study of blood T cell repertoires in COVID-19. The method was immunoSEQ multiplex PCR; TCRdb's version includes in-frame clones alone and lacks a portion of them. The data show 230,000 or so clones, over 75% seen once. Sequencing used peripheral blood. Receptors were obtained from a human donor in a cohort sampled during active COVID-19.

This chain uses TRBV14 with TRBJ1-5; D is possibly TRBD1 (5 bases). This CDR3 spans 12 amino acids. V shed 3 bases and J shed 9 bases, with 9 bases lying between them. The germline gives CDR1 SGHDN, CDR2 FVKESK. CDR3 protein: CASSQHGGPQHF. The CDR3 DNA follows: TGTGCCAGCAGCCAGCACGGGGGGCCCCAGCATTTT.

The chain recombines TRBV9 with TRBJ2-3; D unclear. The CDR3 is 15 amino acids. Trimming took off 4 bases at V and 0 bases at J, with 12 bases between the two ends. Germline CDR1 SGDLS, CDR2 YYNGEE. CDR3 loop: CASSPRLESTDTQYF. DNA of the CDR3: TGTGCCAGCAGCCCCCGACTGGAGAGCACAGATACGCAGTATTTT.

The chain employs TRBV9 and TRBJ2-1; 8 bases map to TRBD2. Germline V gene lookup returns CDR1 SGDLS and CDR2 YYNGEE. This CDR3 has 16 amino acids. V was pared by 0 bases and J by 7 bases, with 9 bases of the junction left unmatched. The CDR3 region has the DNA TGTGCCAGCAGCGTAGGTTTCGGGAGGGCCATAAATGAGCAGTTCTTC. It encodes CASSVGFGRAINEQFF.

The chain has TRBV25-1 and TRBJ1-2; no firm D call. Trimming cost V 5 bases and J 3 bases, with 13 bases left between them. The CDR3 consists of 14 residues. Germline V gene sequence: CDR1 MGHDK, CDR2 SYGVNS. Written as DNA, the CDR3 is TGTGCCAGCAGTTCGCGGGGTCGGCACTATGGCTACACCTTC. It encodes CASSSRGRHYGYTF.

The chain is built from TRBV25-1 and TRBJ2-7; D is possibly TRBD2 (5 bases). The V gene lost 8 bases and the J gene lost 6 bases, with 20 bases spanning the gap. Germline CDR1 reads MGHDK; CDR2 reads SYGVNS. The CDR3 totals 14 residues. CDR3 bases: TGTGCCAGCCTCAACGGACCTAGCAACTGCGAGCAGTACTTC. Its protein is CASLNGPSNCEQYF.

V usage is TRBV28 and J usage is TRBJ2-3; 7 nucleotides align to TRBD1. Germline CDR1 and CDR2: MDHEN and SYDVKM. This CDR3 region has 13 residues. V shed 8 bases, J shed 2 bases, and the junction held 4 bases outside the gene matches. The CDR3 reads CASPDRATDTQYF. CDR3 nucleotide sequence: TGTGCCAGCCCAGACAGGGCCACAGATACGCAGTATTTT. Supplemented by reference TRBV28 and TRBJ2-3, the full variable domain reads DVKVTQSSRYLVKRTGEKVFLECVQDMDHENMFWYRQDPGLGLRLIYFSYDVKMKEKGDIPEGYSVSREKKERFSLILESASTNQTSMYLCASPDRATDTQYFGPGTRLTVL.

V is TRBV6-6 and J is TRBJ1-3; a possible D gene is TRBD1 (6 bases). The germline gives CDR1 MNHNY, CDR2 SVGAGI (reference sequence). The CDR3 consists of 15 residues. Trimming shortened V by 0 bases and J by 0 bases, and 6 bases separated the two germline ends. In nucleotides, the CDR3 is TGTGCCAGCAGTTACTCGGACAGCTCTGGAAACACCATATATTTT. This sequence encodes CASSYSDSSGNTIYF.

The chain has TRBV29-1 and TRBJ1-2, with D possibly TRBD1 on 6 matching bases. The CDR3 runs to 14 residues. Trimming stripped 3 bases from V and 2 bases from J, with 13 bases between. The germline CDR1 and CDR2 sequences are SQVTM and ANQGSEA. The CDR3 sequence is CSVDGRTANYGYTF. The CDR3 DNA is TGCAGCGTTGATGGCCGGACAGCCAACTATGGCTACACCTTC.

A single count supports this clone. The chain is built from TRBV5-1 and TRBJ1-4, with no clear D. With 8 bases removed from V and 0 bases from J, the gap between germline ends came to 14 bases. CDR3 length: 15 residues. The germline gives CDR1 SGHRS, CDR2 YFSETQ. The CDR3 is CARKSAGATNEKLFF. CDR3 DNA: TGCGCCAGGAAAAGCGCCGGTGCAACTAATGAAAAACTGTTTTTT.

The chain combines TRBV7-2 with TRBJ1-2, with TRBD1 as a possible D gene (5 bases). This CDR3 is built from 16 residues. V was shortened by 7 bases and J by 3 bases, with 21 bases between the two germline ends. From germline, CDR1 is SGHTA and CDR2 FQGNSA. CDR3 nucleotides: TGTGCCAGCAACATAGGGATAGGGGACTCATACTATGGCTACACCTTC. Protein product: CASNIGIGDSYYGYTF.

V is TRBV19 and J is TRBJ2-1; 12 bases are a match to TRBD2. CDR3 size: 15 residues. From germline, CDR1 is LNHDA and CDR2 SQIVND (reference sequence). V trimming: 4 bases; J trimming: 6 bases; junction bases outside the gene matches: 4. The CDR3 DNA follows: TGTGCCAGTAGTACCGGGACTAGCGGGCCCAATGAGCAGTTCTTC. Translation gives CASSTGTSGPNEQFF.

The chain uses TRBV7-8 and TRBJ2-3, with TRBD2 matching over 7 bases. V trimming: 5 bases; J trimming: 5 bases; junction bases outside the gene matches: 7. Germline-derived CDR1 and CDR2 are SGHVS and FQNEAQ. This CDR3 has 14 residues. CDR3 amino acids: CASSRGWGGDTQYF. The CDR3, as DNA: TGTGCCAGCAGCCGAGGGTGGGGGGGAGATACGCAGTATTTT.

The V call is TRBV13, the J call TRBJ2-7; 8 nucleotides align to TRBD2. Germline CDR1 and CDR2: PRHDT and FYEKMQ (reference sequence). This CDR3 has 16 amino acids. With 5 bases clipped from V and 2 bases from J, the junction kept 11 bases outside the gene matches. CDR3 residues: CASSPRRGASPYEQYF. The CDR3 DNA sequence: TGTGCCAGCAGCCCGAGGCGGGGGGCCTCGCCCTACGAGCAGTACTTC.

V usage is TRBV4-2 and J usage is TRBJ2-3; 11 bases align to TRBD2. Germline CDR1 and CDR2: LGHNA and YNFKEQ. V dropped 0 bases and J dropped 0; count of bases not matched to a gene: 5. The CDR3 covers 18 residues. CDR3 sequence reads: CASSQDVLAGVSTDTQYF. DNA of the CDR3: TGTGCCAGCAGCCAAGATGTACTAGCGGGAGTAAGCACAGATACGCAGTATTTT.

The J gene is TRBJ2-1, the V gene TRBV9, with D unclear. V lost 0 bases and J lost 8, with 12 bases in between. Germline V gene data show CDR1 as SGDLS and CDR2 as YYNGEE. This CDR3 contains 14 residues. CDR3 sequence reads: CASSVGHLADEQFF. CDR3 bases: TGTGCCAGCAGCGTAGGGCATCTGGCCGATGAGCAGTTCTTC.

The gene calls are TRBV4-3 and TRBJ2-7; maybe TRBD1 (6 bases). Germline lookup yields CDR1 LGHNA and CDR2 YSLEER. The length of the CDR3 is 15 residues. V lost 1 base to trimming and J lost 4 bases, with 14 bases between them. CDR3 amino acids: CASSQGSDRPYEQYF. The CDR3 nucleotides are TGCGCCAGCAGCCAAGGAAGCGACAGGCCTTACGAGCAGTACTTC.

The chain combines TRBV19 with TRBJ2-5, with D perhaps matching TRBD2 (5 bases). Germline CDR1 and CDR2: LNHDA and SQIVND (reference sequence). V was cut by 1 base and J by 4 bases, with 7 bases left in between. The CDR3 loop spans 13 amino acids. The CDR3 nucleotides are TGTGCCAGTAGTATAGCGGGGATAGAGACCCAGTACTTC. This gives the protein CASSIAGIETQYF.

V gene TRBV7-2 combines with J gene TRBJ2-7; possible D gene TRBD1, 6 bases. The length of the CDR3 is 13 residues. Germline values: CDR1 SGHTA, CDR2 FQGNSA. V lost 7 bases, J lost 0 bases, and 10 bases lay in between. The CDR3 region has the DNA TGTGCCAGCACCAGGACAGCCTCCTACGAGCAGTACTTC. Translated, it gives CASTRTASYEQYF. The entire variable domain, with the rest obtained from reference TRBV7-2 and TRBJ2-7, is as follows: GAGVSQSPSNKVTEKGKDVELRCDPISGHTALYWYRQSLGQGLEFLIYFQGNSAPDKSGLPSDRFSAERTGGSVSTLTIQRTQQEDSAVYLCASTRTASYEQYFGPGTRLTVT.

This sequence joins TRBV30 and TRBJ1-5; 11 nucleotides match TRBD1. Germline V lookup: CDR1 GTSNPN, CDR2 SVGIG (reference sequence). CDR3 size: 13 residues. J lost 4 bases, V lost 5 bases, and 1 base had no gene match. The CDR3 here is CAWGTGGNQPQHF. The CDR3 DNA reads as TGTGCCTGGGGGACAGGGGGGAATCAGCCCCAGCATTTT.

This clone appeared a few times. The chain combines TRBV19 with TRBJ2-3; no definite D call. V was pared by 4 bases and J by 9 bases, with 11 bases between. The CDR3 spans 12 residues. CDR1 is LNHDA and CDR2 is SQIVND in the germline V gene (reference sequence). CDR3 nucleotides: TGTGCCAGTAGTACCTCAAGACAAACGCAGTATTTT. As protein: CASSTSRQTQYF.

This clone was observed once. This chain links TRBV18 with TRBJ2-3; 8 positions match TRBD1. The CDR3 extends over 17 amino acids. Germline loops: CDR1 KGHSH, CDR2 LQKENI. V dropped 2 bases and J dropped 1; count of bases not matched to a gene: 8. This CDR3 is CASSPLVGTGGTDTQYF. The DNA for the CDR3 is TGTGCCAGCTCACCATTAGTCGGGACAGGAGGCACAGATACGCAGTATTTT.

The chain links TRBV18 to TRBJ1-5; a possible D gene is TRBD1 (5 bases). Trimming took 4 bases from V and 5 from J, leaving 12 bases between them. CDR1 is KGHSH, CDR2 LQKENI, per germline. This CDR3 has 14 residues. The CDR3: CASSRAGKDQPQHF. CDR3 DNA: TGTGCCAGCTCACGAGCAGGGAAGGATCAGCCCCAGCATTTT.

J is TRBJ1-2 and V is TRBV7-2; possible D gene TRBD1, 6 bases. Per germline, CDR1 SGHTA and CDR2 FQGNSA. Trimming took off 1 base at V and 7 bases at J, with 10 bases between the two ends. The CDR3 consists of 13 residues. The CDR3 reads CASSLGTVPGYTF. In nucleotides, the CDR3 is TGTGCCAGCAGCTTAGGGACAGTTCCTGGCTACACCTTC.

This clone showed up just a few times. Other DNA sequences within the sample encode an identical CDR3. The chain combines TRBV7-9 with TRBJ1-2; D remains unclear. The CDR3 consists of 14 residues. V lost 1 base and J 2 bases, leaving 8 bases between the germline ends. Germline CDR1 SEHNR, CDR2 FQNEAQ (reference sequence). The CDR3 sequence: CASSLVGLNYGYTF. CDR3 nucleotides: TGTGCCAGCAGCTTAGTCGGACTGAACTATGGCTACACCTTC.

The chain recombines TRBV5-4 with TRBJ2-3; 10 positions agree with TRBD2. Per the germline V gene, CDR1 is SGHNT and CDR2 is YYREEE (reference sequence). The CDR3 has 15 residues. Trimming at V came to 5 bases and at J to 2 bases, leaving 5 bases not matched to a gene. In nucleotides, the CDR3 is TGTGCCAGCAGGAGGGGGACTAGCGCCACAGATACGCAGTATTTT. Residues: CASRRGTSATDTQYF. The whole variable domain, remainder taken from reference TRBV5-4 and TRBJ2-3, is ETGVTQSPTHLIKTRGQQVTLRCSSQSGHNTVSWYQQALGQGPQFIFQYYREEENGRGNFPPRFSGLQFPNYSSELNVNALELDDSALYLCASRRGTSATDTQYFGPGTRLTVL.

This clone appeared a few times. This sequence joins TRBV7-9 and TRBJ1-1, with D maybe TRBD1 (6 bases). V was trimmed by 8 bases and J by 3 bases, leaving 7 bases between them. The germline V gene has CDR1 SEHNR and CDR2 FQNEAQ (reference sequence). CDR3 length: 11 residues. CDR3 sequence: CASAGDTEAFF. CDR3 in DNA: TGTGCCAGCGCAGGGGACACTGAAGCTTTCTTT.